This T cell receptor beta chain was identified in a study of cytomegalovirus exposure and HLA in healthy donors (dated by TCRdb to about 2017). With respect to the entire study: An earlier analysis of approximately 550 of the donors reported approximately 270 Gb of sequence data and 117 million unique TCR beta sequences from 150 million to 200 million T cells. The study was designed to test whether signatures of past pathogen exposure could be identified by cataloging public T cell receptors. The T cell repertoires of some 670 subjects were profiled by immunosequencing and related to cytomegalovirus serostatus. Typing coverage varied by locus: roughly 620-630 donors for A, B, C, DRB1 and DQB1; approximately 520 for DQA1; nearly 610 for DPA1; roughly 470 for DPB1. In a later analysis, previously published TCR beta repertoires from 500 to 750 donors were re-analyzed and high-resolution HLA genotyping was added so that TCR occurrence patterns could be studied. Across roughly 420 genotyped donors of the cohort, an average of roughly 230,000 unique TCR beta nucleotide sequences per donor were sequenced, and roughly a sixth of those sequences were non-productive. The study combined high-throughput TCR immunosequencing, statistical association of individual TCRs with disease status, and machine learning to predict cytomegalovirus infection status. The later analysis used no new phenotypic data to find candidate immune exposures, relying instead on TCR beta sequences and their occurrence across donors. In a later genetic analysis, genome-wide SNP genotypes for about 55% of the 666 donors were used, and that subset was treated as a discovery cohort. Every repertoire in the discovery cohort had been generated on one and the same sequencing platform. An earlier analysis of some 500 of the donors used high-throughput TCR beta sequencing to judge whether each TCR beta V gene segment behaved as functional or pseudogenic. The genetic ancestry cluster associated with self-reported Caucasian donors included approximately 85% of the 350 to 500 genotyped donors. Both class I and class II loci were covered by HLA typing, at four-digit resolution. Along with the approximately 600-subject first cohort, a separate validation cohort of around 110 different subjects was used. An early release that covered 500 to 800 HLA-typed donors contained around 300 gigabases of sequencing data and 80 million or so unique TCR sequences. Roughly five DR-DQ haplotypes were treated as single units for association and clustering because of strong linkage in the cohort. Donor age, sex, ethnicity and CMV serostatus were collected together with the repertoire data. Results the study describes overall, beyond this receptor: Because HLA typing was missing for some donors at each locus, association tests included only the typed subset. A later analysis found that HLA-associated TCR beta chains were more clonally expanded and had lower generation probabilities than equally common non-associated chains. Specific HLA alleles were associated with 15,000 to 20,000 TCR beta sequences at a false discovery rate of 0.05 in a later analysis. A later analysis found that TCR association rates varied across HLA loci, with DRB1 alleles showing the most associated TCRs and HLA-C alleles the fewest. An earlier analysis of around 600 of the donors showed that most TCR beta V segments appeared in productive rearrangements either about 90% or about 30% of the time, which broadly matched IMGT annotations. A further reported finding was that TCR beta sequences accurately predicted the HLA-A and HLA-B alleles for most subjects in the first cohort. Most CMV-associated TCR beta chains appeared to be HLA-restricted in a later analysis, and the HLA associations seemed to be driven largely by CMV exposure. Across donors, most TCR sequences were observed very rarely, whereas some public TCRs were present in many individuals. In the study, around 150 TCR beta chains were listed as associated with cytomegalovirus. The classifier was reported to diagnose cytomegalovirus status with high specificity and sensitivity in both the original and validation cohorts. Because counts were too low, about 17 rarely observed V segments, including chromosome 9 orphons, were excluded from the earlier analysis of around 590 of the donors. According to a later analysis, parvovirus B19, influenza, CMV and Epstein-Barr virus appeared linked to several top co-occurrence clusters. Strong co-occurrence of HLA alleles, especially DR and DQ, made assigning TCR associations to individual alleles difficult. The 87-base-pair reads could not distinguish some IMGT-functional V segments, including TRBV6-2 and TRBV6-3, so those segments were excluded. The authors suggested that the approach could potentially be extended to other disease states and immunological phenotypes. Correlated functional status among segregating V segments might reflect linkage disequilibrium, but an unknown experimental factor could not be ruled out. V-gene and J-gene trimming of TCR beta chains was associated with a missense DCLRE1C variant in a later genetic analysis, and the association was replicated in an independent cohort. In a later genetic analysis, fewer N-insertions in productive TCRs were reported among donors in an Asian-associated ancestry cluster than the roughly 700-donor mean. Only TCR beta chains were sequenced in this cohort, and the absence of alpha or paired-chain data limited detectable features. Roughly uniform sequencing depth across donors was assumed in presence/absence analyses, although this assumption may not hold. A cluster of highly shared sequence variants was judged likely to represent a technical artifact of the sequencing pipeline. CMV serostatus was the only immune exposure information available for the cohort. Three of the identified cytomegalovirus-associated TCR beta chains were confirmed in vitro to be specific for cytomegalovirus antigens.

Note on this clone: No antigen is known for it. No clone much larger than this one lies a single base away; base qualities are absent.

The cysteine opens and the phenylalanine closes a CDR3 of 12 amino acids. The only DNA kept is the CDR3, 36 bases in frame from the first base. CDR1 and CDR2 were assigned from the germline V gene (reference sequence) as MNHEY and SMNVEV. V lost 4 bases and J lost 6 bases; the stretch between them is 10 bases long. To prepare the library, the immunoSEQ multiplex PCR assay was applied. The multiplex PCR relied on a mix of 60 forward primers for TCR Vbeta segments and 13 reverse primers for TCR Jbeta segments. The CDR3 region of rearranged TCR beta genes was amplified from genomic DNA by a multiplex PCR assay. Amplified TCR beta libraries were sequenced as 87-base-pair reads on the Illumina HiSeq System. Per the authors' processing: Across the 700 or so repertoires, a later analysis counted roughly 84 million unique TCR beta chains, 8.5 million to 12 million of which were shared by at least two donors. Raw reads were error-corrected and collapsed into unique sequences with a nearest-neighbor algorithm that merged closely related sequences to remove PCR and sequencing errors. Alignment of CDR3 sequences to IMGT reference sequences was used to assign V, D and J gene segments. Each retained sequence needed at least a six-nucleotide match to both a V gene segment and a J gene segment. A rearrangement was called productive if the CDR3 had no stop codons and remained in frame with V and J, and every other rearrangement was called non-productive. Following IMGT convention, CDR3 was defined as the stretch from the second conserved V-encoded cysteine up to the conserved J-encoded phenylalanine. The earlier analysis of 500 to 600 of the donors excluded sequences that lacked an unambiguous match to a single V gene segment. An earlier analysis of approximately 590 of the donors called V segments functional above 56.7% productive rearrangements and segregating when the between-donor standard deviation exceeded 5%. A statistical classification framework was built to diagnose cytomegalovirus status from the catalog of TCR beta chain sequences. V and J gene assignment, in a later analysis, came from comparing TCR nucleotide sequences with IMGT/GENE-DB human TR gene sequences. In a later analysis, CDR3 sequences and most-parsimonious VDJ recombination scenarios were assigned using the TCRdist pipeline. In a later analysis, each TCR beta chain was defined by its CDR3 amino acid sequence together with its V-gene family, and reads lacking a unique V-gene family were excluded. As a way to deal with suspected cross-contamination and a sequencing artifact, a later analysis dropped 592 nucleotide sequences that were highly shared and had low generation probability. In a later analysis, a clonal expansion index for each public chain was calculated from normalized within-repertoire ranks of inferred template counts. In a later analysis, generation probabilities were computed with a VDJ recombination model fitted to out-of-frame rearrangements, and the resulting probabilities were checked against IGoR. In a later analysis, hypergeometric tests were used to score TCR-TCR, TCR-HLA and TCR-CMV co-occurrence, with a repertoire-size bias correction applied to TCR pairs. To estimate false discovery rates, a later analysis permuted the HLA or CMV assignments 20 times. A later analysis grouped co-occurring TCRs with DBSCAN, adding TCRdist sequence similarity when clustering within HLA-allele-positive subsets. Repertoires with fewer than 30,000 or more than 120,000 public chains, plus five repertoires with anomalous nucleotide sharing, were excluded from co-occurrence clustering. This is the immuneACCESS table as TCRdb keeps it, with only in-frame sequences that have V and J called. A part of the clones is gone; compared with another copy, unresolved V genes explain less than half, and the rest is unexplained. The DNA was the basis for D and trimming; V, J and clone size are from that table. The sample table lists some 170,000 clones, approximately 74% of them with a count of one. The top ten clonotypes cover approximately 3% of the sample.

The cohort consisted of 666 healthy bone marrow donors. At the time of sampling, every cohort member was nominally healthy, though immune exposures that went unrecorded were likely present. The donor was CMV seronegative and was included in the group of several hundred seronegative cohort members. A peripheral blood sample was collected from each donor, and TCR beta sequencing was performed on peripheral blood mononuclear cells. Genomic DNA was extracted from the blood cell samples with the Qiagen DNeasy Blood Extraction Kit. The rearrangement joined TRBV27 to TRBJ2-7, with the D gene not confidently named. The specimen sequenced was PBMCs. The receptor was isolated from a woman aged 25 to 39 in good health and CMV-seronegative. The CDR3 corresponds to CASSSTPSEQYF. Read as DNA, the sequence is TGTGCCAGCAGTTCCACCCCCAGCGAGCAGTACTTC.